This T cell receptor beta chain was sequenced for a study of monozygotic twins with inflammatory bowel disease. With respect to this clonotype: Its antigen is unknown.

The CDR3 consists of 15 residues. The germline CDR1 and CDR2 sequences are MDHEN and SYDVKM. General study results and limits: Especially with disease activity, IBD patients shared fewer clonotypes with others than healthy twins did.

TCRdb reanalyzed the 5' RACE reads, giving one entry per CDR3 protein sequence and no DNA. The sample yields around 230,000 distinct CDR3 sequences, of which the top ten take up 1.5% to 2%. This sequence joins TRBV28 and TRBJ2-3; TCRdb gives TRBD2 as the D gene, but with no DNA this cannot be confirmed. The sequencing sample was made of blood. The TCR was taken from a human donor with ulcerative colitis or Crohn's disease, or a healthy co-twin of an affected twin (not recorded which). The CDR3 spells CASTRGGAGADTQYF.